Reported below is one T cell receptor (beta chain). The sample is drawn from a study of blood T cell repertoires in COVID-19. Study details: The analysed material was cDNA or gDNA that came from T cells, B-cell-depleted T cells, or PBMCs.

V shed 6 bases and J 6 bases; nucleotides not matched to a gene: 8. The germline gives CDR1 WNHNN, CDR2 SYGVQD (reference sequence). The CDR3 has 14 residues. Profiled with immunoSEQ multiplex PCR; TCRdb holds only in-frame clones, not every one. In the table there are 100,000 to 150,000 clones, 80% to 85% of which are singletons. Sequencing was performed on peripheral blood. The chain joins TRBV10-1 to TRBJ1-1, with 9 bases fitting TRBD1. The sequence derives from a woman in her 30s who had recovered from COVID-19. The CDR3 DNA follows: TGCGCCAGCAGCCCGACAGGGGGGTCGGCTGAAGCTTTCTTT. This gives the protein CASSPTGGSAEAFF.